The 23 T cell receptor beta chains presented below share a single source sample, sequenced in a study of T cell responses to AZD1222 COVID-19 vaccine (TCRdb year 2021). Reading the label with the study, this specimen's time point is: baseline before first vaccination. To prepare the library, the immunoSEQ multiplex PCR assay was applied. Held by TCRdb, this immuneACCESS table contains in-frame sequences only and omits some clones. Under half of the omission traces to an unresolved V gene where checked; the cause of the rest is unknown. The sample table lists roughly 140,000 clones, approximately 90% of them with a count of one. The ten largest account for roughly 4.7% of the sample. The sample here was peripheral blood, taken on day 0 of AZD1222 vaccination. The receptors shown here come from an adult in good health.

V usage is TRBV20-1 and J usage is TRBJ1-5; the D gene is possibly TRBD1 (6 bases). The length of the CDR3 is 13 residues. Looked up from germline, CDR1 is DFQATT and CDR2 is SNEGSKA (reference sequence). Deletions cut 3 bases from V and 4 bases from J, with 10 bases between. The CDR3 bases are TGCAGTGCTAGTAGGGGGGGAAATCAGCCCCAGCATTTT. Protein product: CSASRGGNQPQHF.

The rearrangement links TRBV7-2 to TRBJ1-2, with 10 bases lining up with TRBD1. The V segment lost 2 bases and the J segment 8 bases; nucleotides outside the gene matches: 8. The CDR3 covers 15 residues. Germline-derived CDR1 and CDR2 are SGHTA and FQGNSA. CDR3 protein: CASSLTRDRGWGYTF. CDR3 nucleotides: TGTGCCAGCAGCTTAACCCGGGACAGGGGTTGGGGCTACACCTTC. Full variable domain (outside the CDR3, taken from reference TRBV7-2 and TRBJ1-2): GAGVSQSPSNKVTEKGKDVELRCDPISGHTALYWYRQSLGQGLEFLIYFQGNSAPDKSGLPSDRFSAERTGGSVSTLTIQRTQQEDSAVYLCASSLTRDRGWGYTFGSGTRLTVV.

This chain connects TRBV5-5 to TRBJ1-5; TRBD1 matches at 7 bases. V gave up 3 bases and J gave up 7 bases; unmatched junction bases: 7. Germline loops: CDR1 SGHKS, CDR2 YYEKEE (reference sequence). This CDR3 has 14 amino acids. CDR3 sequence: CASSSGGVGQPQHF. DNA for the CDR3: TGTGCCAGCAGCTCAGGGGGGGTCGGGCAGCCCCAGCATTTT.

This chain uses TRBV6-1 with TRBJ1-6; the D is unclear. Trimming removed 3 bases at V and 5 bases at J, with 8 bases between. The CDR3 has 14 amino acids. The germline gives CDR1 MNHNS, CDR2 SASEGT. For the CDR3, the DNA is TGTGCCAGCAGTGACAGCCACGATAATTCACCCCTCCACTTT. Protein: CASSDSHDNSPLHF.

The chain is built from TRBV4-3 and TRBJ2-3, with TRBD2 matching over 8 bases. Germline CDR1 and CDR2: LGHNA and YSLEER. Trimming removed 0 bases from V and 0 bases from J; junction bases left unmatched: 5. The length of the CDR3 is 17 residues. For the CDR3, the DNA is TGCGCCAGCAGCCAAGACACTAGCGGCTTAAGCACAGATACGCAGTATTTT. Protein sequence: CASSQDTSGLSTDTQYF.

This clone has just one count. The V gene is TRBV7-9, the J gene TRBJ2-7; D is unclear. V was pared by 1 base and J by 5 bases, with 18 bases between. The CDR3 has 16 residues. Germline V gene data show CDR1 as SEHNR and CDR2 as FQNEAQ (reference sequence). The CDR3 nucleotides are TGTGCCAGCAGCTTAGAAACGGACGGTCCCCAGAACGAGCAGTACTTC. Amino acids: CASSLETDGPQNEQYF.

The chain joins TRBV5-1 to TRBJ1-4; D possibly corresponds to TRBD1 (6 bases). In germline, CDR1 is SGHRS, CDR2 YFSETQ. The CDR3 totals 17 residues. Trimming left V 0 bases short and J 0 bases short, with 12 bases between. The CDR3 reads CASSLGTGPATNEKLFF. Here the CDR3 DNA reads TGCGCCAGCAGCTTGGGCACAGGGCCTGCAACTAATGAAAAACTGTTTTTT.

The V gene is TRBV18, the J gene TRBJ2-1; 9 nucleotides match TRBD2. The V and J ends lost 2 bases and 7 bases, in that order; junction bases with no gene match: 6. CDR1 is KGHSH, CDR2 LQKENI, per germline. The CDR3 totals 15 residues. CDR3 amino acids: CASSPSLAGRNEQFF. CDR3 nucleotides: TGTGCCAGCTCACCAAGTCTAGCGGGAAGAAATGAGCAGTTCTTC.

This rearrangement joins TRBV19 to TRBJ1-2, with 7 positions matching TRBD1. The CDR3 totals 15 residues. Germline CDR1 and CDR2: LNHDA and SQIVND (reference sequence). The V and J ends lost 1 base and 4 bases, in that order; junction bases with no gene match: 6. DNA of the CDR3: TGTGCCAGTAGTATAGGACAGGGTGGCATCTATGGCTACACCTTC. As protein: CASSIGQGGIYGYTF.

The chain recombines TRBV28 with TRBJ2-6, with D unresolved. The CDR3 extends over 18 amino acids. Germline V CDR1 and CDR2: MDHEN, SYDVKM. The V gene lost 8 bases and the J gene lost 1 base, with 21 bases spanning the gap. CDR3 DNA sequence: TGTGCCAGCCGAGCAATGGGTTTCTCCCTTTCTGGGGCCAACGTCCTGACTTTC. This codes for CASRAMGFSLSGANVLTF. Complete variable domain (other parts from reference TRBV28 and TRBJ2-6): DVKVTQSSRYLVKRTGEKVFLECVQDMDHENMFWYRQDPGLGLRLIYFSYDVKMKEKGDIPEGYSVSREKKERFSLILESASTNQTSMYLCASRAMGFSLSGANVLTFGAGSRLTVL.

The chain uses TRBV6-5 and TRBJ2-7, with TRBD2 as a possible D gene (5 bases). Trimming removed 6 bases from V and 5 bases from J, with 14 bases in between. The CDR3 sequence is 13 residues long. From germline, CDR1 is MNHEY and CDR2 SVGAGI. CDR3 nucleotides: TGTGCCAGCAGCCCATGGGCGGGCGACGAGCAGTACTTC. Amino acids: CASSPWAGDEQYF.

V usage is TRBV6-1 and J usage is TRBJ1-5, with D possibly TRBD1 on 5 matching bases. The CDR3 is 15 residues long. Trimming cost V 2 bases and J 6 bases, with 14 bases left between them. Looked up from germline, CDR1 is MNHNS and CDR2 is SASEGT. The CDR3 nucleotides read TGTGCCAGCAGTGAAAAGGGCAGGGTGTCTCAGCCCCAGCATTTT. This translates into CASSEKGRVSQPQHF.

The chain is built from TRBV7-9 and TRBJ1-2; no firm D call. The CDR3 runs 14 residues. Germline V CDR1 and CDR2: SEHNR, FQNEAQ (reference sequence). Trimming took 5 bases from V and 3 from J, leaving 13 bases between them. DNA of the CDR3: TGTGCCAGCAGCCCGCCGCAGGCCTACTATGGCTACACCTTC. Translation gives CASSPPQAYYGYTF.

V usage is TRBV12-3 or TRBV12-4 and J usage is TRBJ2-3; D could derive from TRBD1 or TRBD2 (5 bases each). The ends were cut back, 4 bases at V and 7 bases at J, with 9 bases in the middle. The CDR3 is 12 residues long. CDR3 sequence (DNA): TGTGCCAGCAGTTGGGACGGCTATACGCAGTATTTT. This codes for CASSWDGYTQYF.

J is TRBJ2-1 and V is TRBV29-1, with D uncertain. Trimming stripped 0 bases from V and 4 bases from J, with 10 bases between. The CDR3 has 14 amino acids. Germline V gene sequence: CDR1 SQVTM, CDR2 ANQGSEA. The CDR3: CSVEDPRQYNEQFF. The CDR3 DNA sequence: TGCAGCGTTGAAGACCCCCGGCAGTACAATGAGCAGTTCTTC.

A single count supports this clone. The chain carries TRBV28 and TRBJ2-7; no clear D gene. In germline, CDR1 is MDHEN, CDR2 SYDVKM. V shed 6 bases and J shed 1 base, with 16 bases lying between them. The CDR3 totals 15 residues. CDR3: CASSPLLLSSYEQYF. The CDR3 nucleotides read TGTGCCAGCAGCCCCCTGCTCCTGAGTTCCTACGAGCAGTACTTC.

This sequence joins TRBV9 and TRBJ2-3, with D unresolved. CDR3 length equals 15 residues. Per germline, CDR1 SGDLS and CDR2 YYNGEE. The V end lost 5 bases, the J end lost 0 bases, and 13 bases lay between the germline ends. CDR3 residues: CASSRSQASTDTQYF. The CDR3 DNA is TGTGCCAGCAGTCGTAGTCAAGCTAGCACAGATACGCAGTATTTT.

The V and J genes are TRBV13 and TRBJ1-4, with a weak D call TRBD1 (6 bases). Looked up from germline, CDR1 is PRHDT and CDR2 is FYEKMQ (reference sequence). The length of the CDR3 is 16 residues. V was clipped by 5 bases and J by 7 bases, with 20 bases between them. The chain's CDR3 is CASSEGVNLAPEKLFF. DNA of the CDR3: TGTGCCAGCAGCGAGGGGGTAAATCTTGCCCCTGAAAAACTGTTTTTT.

The rearrangement joins TRBV5-4 to TRBJ2-2; D gene unclear. The CDR3 loop spans 15 amino acids. CDR1 and CDR2 (germline): SGHNT, YYREEE (reference sequence). Trimming pared 0 bases from V and 1 base from J, leaving 7 bases between. CDR3 sequence: CASSLGVLNTGELFF. CDR3 bases: TGTGCCAGCAGCTTGGGGGTCTTGAACACCGGGGAGCTGTTTTTT.

The chain is built from TRBV6-1 and TRBJ2-7; D is ambiguous. Per germline, CDR1 MNHNS and CDR2 SASEGT. V lost 2 bases and J 3 bases, leaving 17 bases between the germline ends. This CDR3 contains 16 residues. The CDR3 bases are TGTGCCAGCAGTGAAATCTCTAGTTACGAAAGCTACGAGCAGTACTTC. It codes for CASSEISSYESYEQYF.

In DNA, the CDR3 is TGTGCCAGCAGTCCCCAGGATTACGAGCAGTACTTC. Translating it yields CASSPQDYEQYF. The chain couples TRBV6-2 or TRBV6-3 to TRBJ2-7, with D unresolved. Germline lookup yields CDR1 MNHEY and CDR2 SVGEGT. The CDR3 has 12 residues. Deletions cut 5 bases from V and 4 bases from J, with 9 bases between.

In this sample, this clone turned up a few times. The chain couples TRBV11-2 to TRBJ2-3; the D is unclear. The CDR3 is 15 amino acids. V was cut by 4 bases and J by 2 bases, with 13 bases left in between. From germline, CDR1 is SGHAT and CDR2 FQNNGV. CDR3 sequence reads: CASSSRLRYTDTQYF. The CDR3 DNA reads as TGTGCCAGCAGCTCTCGCTTAAGGTACACAGATACGCAGTATTTT. Looking up the rest from reference TRBV11-2 and TRBJ2-3 gives the full variable domain: EAGVAQSPRYKIIEKRQSVAFWCNPISGHATLYWYQQILGQGPKLLIQFQNNGVVDDSQLPKDRFSAERLKGVDSTLKIQPAKLEDSAVYLCASSSRLRYTDTQYFGPGTRLTVL.

The chain carries TRBV6-6 and TRBJ1-5, with D maybe TRBD1 (6 bases). Germline CDR1 and CDR2: MNHNY and SVGAGI (reference sequence). CDR3 length equals 16 residues. V was pared by 5 bases and J by 2 bases, with 16 bases between. The chain's CDR3 is CASSPQGGSGNQPQHF. In nucleotides, the CDR3 is TGTGCCAGCAGTCCACAGGGAGGTAGTGGCAATCAGCCCCAGCATTTT.